These 22 T cell receptor beta chains were all obtained from the same sample, sequenced in a study of CD8+CD57+ T cells in acquired aplastic anemia. Genomic DNA served as template for TCR beta VDJ and CDR3 profiling. TCRdb independently ran MiXCR on the reads; one entry per CDR3 protein. Seen here are around 430,000 distinct CDR3 sequences, around a third observed once, and the top ten hold around 0.82%. CD8+CD57+ cell expansion had been shown by flow cytometry in patients chosen for sequencing. Sequencing used sorted CD4+, CD8+, or CD8+CD57+ T cells (not recorded which) from PBMCs. Receptor source: a human donor with aplastic anemia.

The chain combines TRBV6-2 or TRBV6-3 with TRBJ2-7; 8 nucleotides align to TRBD1. CDR1 and CDR2 (germline): MNHEY, SVGEGT. Trimming removed 6 bases from V and 3 bases from J; junction bases left unmatched: 4. This CDR3 comprises 13 residues. The CDR3 sequence: CASRGTGRYEQYF. As DNA, the CDR3 is TGTGCCAGCAGAGGGACAGGACGCTACGAGCAGTACTTC.

The chain links TRBV6-1 to TRBJ2-3, with 7 bases lining up with TRBD2. Germline CDR1 reads MNHNS; CDR2 reads SASEGT. This CDR3 spans 16 amino acids. The junction had 7 bases not matched to a gene; V was cut back by 4 bases and J by 0 bases. This chain's CDR3 is CASSVNAGASTDTQYF. In DNA, the CDR3 is TGTGCCAGCAGTGTTAATGCGGGAGCCAGCACAGATACGCAGTATTTT.

This clonotype was picked up a small number of times. The chain couples TRBV5-1 to TRBJ2-3, with D perhaps TRBD2 (7 bases). Germline values: CDR1 SGHRS, CDR2 YFSETQ. The V and J ends lost 6 bases and 3 bases respectively, with 14 bases between them. The CDR3 has 14 residues. The DNA of the CDR3 is TGCGCCAGCAACGAGGCGGGGGCGACAGATACGCAGTATTTT. Translated: CASNEAGATDTQYF.

J is TRBJ1-2 and V is TRBV25-1; D is perhaps TRBD1 (5 bases). Germline V gene sequence: CDR1 MGHDK, CDR2 SYGVNS. This CDR3 is built from 17 residues. Trimming took 5 bases from V and 0 from J, leaving 19 bases between them. In nucleotides, the CDR3 is TGTGCCAGCAGTTTAAGGACATGGGGAAAACCTAACTATGGCTACACCTTC. It codes for CASSLRTWGKPNYGYTF.

The chain employs TRBV5-1 and TRBJ2-3; 8 positions agree with TRBD2. Trimming cost V 4 bases and J 0 bases; bases outside gene matches: 7. CDR3 length: 16 residues. CDR1 is SGHRS and CDR2 is YFSETQ in the germline V gene. CDR3 amino acids: CASSTTSGRSTDTQYF. CDR3 bases: TGCGCCAGCAGCACCACTAGCGGACGGAGCACAGATACGCAGTATTTT.

This clonotype has at least ten counts. This chain joins TRBV9 and TRBJ2-7; no firm D call. The V and J ends lost 0 bases and 1 base respectively, with 5 bases between them. CDR1 is SGDLS, CDR2 YYNGEE, per germline. CDR3 size: 13 residues. In DNA, the CDR3 is TGTGCCAGCAGCGTAGGGCTTTCCTACGAGCAGTACTTC. Its protein product is CASSVGLSYEQYF.

The chain joins TRBV20-1 to TRBJ2-3, with D maybe TRBD2 (6 bases). With 3 bases removed from V and 5 bases from J, the gap between germline ends came to 15 bases. The CDR3 totals 14 residues. The V gene's germline CDR1 is DFQATT and CDR2 SNEGSKA (reference sequence). CDR3 region: CSASTASERDTQYF. The CDR3 nucleotides read TGCAGTGCTAGTACGGCTAGCGAGAGAGATACGCAGTATTTT.

The rearrangement uses TRBV10-3 and TRBJ1-2; 10 bases are shared with TRBD1. This CDR3 spans 17 amino acids. The trim removed 6 bases at V and 3 bases at J, leaving 13 bases unmatched. From germline, CDR1 is ENHRY and CDR2 SYGVKD. CDR3 in amino acids: CAIRQGTGVKGDYGYTF. The CDR3 DNA follows: TGTGCCATCAGGCAAGGGACAGGGGTCAAGGGAGACTATGGCTACACCTTC.

This chain joins TRBV11-1 and TRBJ2-1; 14 nucleotides agree with TRBD2. The CDR3 runs 15 residues. Germline V gives CDR1 SGHAT, CDR2 FQDESV (reference sequence). With V trimmed by 5 bases and J by 6 bases, 3 bases remained unmatched. The CDR3 sequence is CASSRTSGRSNEQFF. Here the CDR3 DNA reads TGTGCCAGCAGCCGGACTAGCGGGAGGTCCAATGAGCAGTTCTTC.

The CDR3 DNA is TGTGCCAGCAGCCAACTGACAGGGTGGTTCACTGAAGCTTTCTTT. It yields the protein CASSQLTGWFTEAFF. This chain connects TRBV14 to TRBJ1-1, with 7 bases lining up with TRBD1. Germline values: CDR1 SGHDN, CDR2 FVKESK. V dropped 2 bases and J dropped 4; count of bases not matched to a gene: 7. This CDR3 region has 15 residues.

This sequence joins TRBV25-1 and TRBJ2-7, with TRBD2 matching over 8 bases. The trim removed 6 bases at V and 7 bases at J, leaving 8 bases unmatched. The CDR3 has 13 amino acids. Germline-derived CDR1 and CDR2 are MGHDK and SYGVNS. The CDR3 region has the DNA TGTGCCAGCAGCTTCCCCGGGGGGGTAGAGCAGTACTTC. Protein product: CASSFPGGVEQYF.

In this sample, this clonotype turned up many times. The gene calls are TRBV5-4 and TRBJ2-7; a weak D match, TRBD1 (6 bases). Germline V lookup: CDR1 SGHNT, CDR2 YYREEE (reference sequence). V lost 4 bases and J lost 4, with 9 bases in between. This CDR3 has 12 residues. In DNA, the CDR3 is TGTGCCAGCAGCGTTGGACAGTACGAGCAGTACTTC. It is translated as CASSVGQYEQYF. The whole variable domain, remainder taken from reference TRBV5-4 and TRBJ2-7, is ETGVTQSPTHLIKTRGQQVTLRCSSQSGHNTVSWYQQALGQGPQFIFQYYREEENGRGNFPPRFSGLQFPNYSSELNVNALELDDSALYLCASSVGQYEQYFGPGTRLTVT.

This clonotype was seen ten or more times. The genes are TRBV25-1 and TRBJ2-7; possibly TRBD2 for D (5 bases). Germline V gives CDR1 MGHDK, CDR2 SYGVNS. This CDR3 has 12 amino acids. The V and J ends lost 7 bases and 7 bases respectively, with 14 bases between them. For the CDR3, the DNA is TGTGCCAGCACCGGCGGACCGGGGGAGCAGTACTTC. It translates to CASTGGPGEQYF.

This clonotype was counted ten times or more. The gene calls are TRBV29-1 and TRBJ1-1; 7 nucleotides match TRBD1. V lost 3 bases and J lost 4; bases outside the gene matches: 5. Looked up from germline, CDR1 is SQVTM and CDR2 is ANQGSEA. This CDR3 is 13 amino acids long. The CDR3 loop reads CSVDVTGSTEAFF. Here the CDR3 DNA reads TGCAGCGTTGACGTGACAGGGAGCACTGAAGCTTTCTTT.

This sequence joins TRBV15 and TRBJ1-1; D is possibly TRBD1 (5 bases). Germline values: CDR1 LNHNV, CDR2 YYDKDF (reference sequence). CDR3 length equals 14 residues. Trimming shortened V by 4 bases and J by 2 bases, and 11 bases separated the two germline ends. CDR3 amino acids: CATSTGTLNTEAFF. In DNA, the CDR3 is TGTGCCACCAGCACCGGGACCCTAAACACTGAAGCTTTCTTT.

This clonotype was counted between two and nine times. V and J are TRBV19 and TRBJ1-3, with a weak D call TRBD1 (5 bases). Trimming took off 5 bases at V and 3 bases at J, with 17 bases between the two ends. The CDR3 covers 16 residues. Germline V gene data show CDR1 as LNHDA and CDR2 as SQIVND (reference sequence). CDR3 sequence (DNA): TGTGCCAGTAGTGACAGCCCCTTGGCGGTTGGAAACACCATATATTTT. As protein: CASSDSPLAVGNTIYF.

Points on this clonotype: One end of the junction varies from germline; a read error may be responsible. The CDR3 nucleotides read TGTGCCAGTGGAAACGGGGGGATCTCTGGAGACACCATATATTTT. It is translated as CASGNGGISGDTIYF. The V gene is TRBV19, the J gene TRBJ1-3; possible D gene TRBD1, 5 bases. Germline CDR1 LNHDA, CDR2 SQIVND (reference sequence). The CDR3 consists of 15 residues.

The chain recombines TRBV20-1 with TRBJ2-2; the match to TRBD2 covers 7 bases. Germline CDR1 DFQATT, CDR2 SNEGSKA (reference sequence). The CDR3 length is 13 residues. V gave up 1 base and J gave up 6 bases; unmatched junction bases: 2. CDR3 nucleotide sequence: TGCAGTGCTAGAGCGGGACTATCCGGGGAGCTGTTTTTT. This translates into CSARAGLSGELFF.

The chain combines TRBV9 with TRBJ2-5; TRBD2 matches 7 bases. Germline V lookup: CDR1 SGDLS, CDR2 YYNGEE. V shed 0 bases, J shed 4 bases, and the junction held 12 bases outside the gene matches. The CDR3 contains 17 residues. The CDR3 sequence is CASSVDAGAGIRETQYF. CDR3 DNA sequence: TGTGCCAGCAGCGTAGATGCGGGAGCGGGCATCCGAGAGACCCAGTACTTC.

In its sample, this clonotype was seen a few times. The chain links TRBV6-6 to TRBJ1-5; 7 bases align to TRBD1. Germline CDR1 and CDR2: MNHNY and SVGAGI (reference sequence). Trimming cost V 0 bases and J 9 bases; bases outside gene matches: 11. The CDR3 is made up of 16 amino acids. CDR3 nucleotide sequence: TGTGCCAGCAGTTACTCGACAGGGTCATGGAAAGGGCCCCAGCATTTT. It yields the protein CASSYSTGSWKGPQHF.

V gene TRBV2 combines with J gene TRBJ2-3; 12 bases agree with TRBD2. Per germline, CDR1 SNHLY and CDR2 FYNNEI. This CDR3 comprises 18 residues. J was trimmed by 0 bases and V by 4 bases; bases with no gene match: 8. The CDR3, as DNA: TGTGCCAGCAGTGCCGGGACTAGCGGGCTTCCTAGCACAGATACGCAGTATTTT. It specifies CASSAGTSGLPSTDTQYF.

This clonotype was observed at least ten times. The rearrangement uses TRBV19 and TRBJ1-2; D is unresolved. CDR1 LNHDA and CDR2 SQIVND come from the germline V gene (reference sequence). This CDR3 is built from 13 residues. V lost 4 bases, J lost 7 bases, and 13 bases lay in between. The CDR3 reads CASSTGTDSGYTF. The CDR3 nucleotides are TGTGCCAGTAGTACGGGCACTGACTCTGGCTACACCTTC.